Below, 24 T cell receptor beta chains from the same sample are listed, as sequenced in a study of blood T cell repertoires in COVID-19. This table comes from immunoSEQ multiplex PCR, and its TCRdb copy is limited to in-frame clones, with some not included. The sample consists of some 320,000 clones, roughly 85% of them appearing once. The material sequenced was PBMCs or T cells enriched from blood (not recorded which). The source is a woman aged 25-40 years who had been exposed to COVID-19.

This clone occurred a few times. V usage is TRBV4-3 and J usage is TRBJ1-5; tentatively, D is TRBD1 (5 bases). Deletions cut 0 bases from V and 5 bases from J, with 11 bases between. This CDR3 contains 15 residues. Germline CDR1 and CDR2: LGHNA and YSLEER. CDR3 bases: TGCGCCAGCAGCCAAGATTACGACAGTTATCAGCCCCAGCATTTT. The encoded protein is CASSQDYDSYQPQHF.

The V gene is TRBV7-9, the J gene TRBJ2-7; D might be TRBD2 (5 bases). Trimming shortened V by 4 bases and J by 6 bases, and 10 bases separated the two germline ends. This CDR3 is 12 amino acids long. Germline V lookup: CDR1 SEHNR, CDR2 FQNEAQ (reference sequence). CDR3: CASSYDYAEQYF. The DNA for the CDR3 is TGTGCCAGCAGCTATGACTACGCCGAGCAGTACTTC.

The chain has TRBV7-2 and TRBJ1-3; 10 bases are a match to TRBD1. The V segment lost 4 bases and the J segment 5 bases; nucleotides outside the gene matches: 5. This CDR3 is built from 15 residues. Germline CDR1 is SGHTA and CDR2 is FQGNSA. The CDR3 region has the DNA TGTGCCAGCAGCTCTGACAGGGGGCTTAGAAACACCATATATTTT. Amino acids: CASSSDRGLRNTIYF.

The V call is TRBV27, the J call TRBJ2-2; no reliable D call. CDR1 and CDR2 from the germline V gene are MNHEY and SMNVEV (reference sequence). CDR3 length equals 15 residues. V was shortened by 7 bases and J by 0 bases, with 12 bases between the two germline ends. Here the CDR3 reads CASTPNFANTGELFF. In DNA form, the CDR3 reads TGTGCCAGCACCCCCAACTTCGCGAACACCGGGGAGCTGTTTTTT.

The rearrangement links TRBV6-5 to TRBJ1-2; 7 bases line up with TRBD1. Per germline, CDR1 MNHEY and CDR2 SVGAGI. This CDR3 contains 13 residues. V was clipped by 5 bases and J by 7 bases; unmatched bases: 7. The CDR3 DNA reads as TGTGCCAGCAGTAATCTAGACAGGGCTGGCTACACCTTC. This encodes CASSNLDRAGYTF.

The chain couples TRBV5-4 to TRBJ1-2; 7 bases are a match to TRBD1. This CDR3 has 14 residues. Germline V CDR1 and CDR2: SGHNT, YYREEE (reference sequence). J lost 2 bases, V lost 6 bases, and 7 bases had no gene match. In nucleotides, the CDR3 is TGTGCCAGCACCAGCGGACAGGAGAACTATGGCTACACCTTC. Its protein is CASTSGQENYGYTF.

V is TRBV7-2 and J is TRBJ1-2; D is perhaps TRBD1 (5 bases). CDR1 is SGHTA, CDR2 FQGNSA, per germline. Trimming pared 1 base from V and 8 bases from J, leaving 14 bases between. This CDR3 has 14 amino acids. The CDR3 protein is CASSLDRTHRGYTF. The CDR3 nucleotides read TGTGCCAGCAGCTTAGATCGGACACACCGGGGCTACACCTTC.

This clone was counted ten times or more. This chain joins TRBV4-1 and TRBJ1-5; D gene ambiguous. With 3 bases removed from V and 1 base from J, the gap between germline ends came to 10 bases. The length of the CDR3 is 15 residues. Germline CDR1 is MGHRA and CDR2 is YSYEKL. CDR3 amino acids: CASSQFISSNQPQHF. The DNA for the CDR3 is TGCGCCAGCAGCCAGTTTATATCGAGCAATCAGCCCCAGCATTTT.

The chain is built from TRBV9 and TRBJ2-4; tentative D call: TRBD1 (7 bases). CDR3 size: 15 residues. V was shortened by 4 bases and J by 6 bases, with 17 bases between the two germline ends. Germline CDR1 SGDLS, CDR2 YYNGEE. The CDR3 sequence: CASSPGGAGGNIQYF. The CDR3 DNA sequence: TGTGCCAGCAGCCCCGGCGGGGCAGGGGGAAACATTCAGTACTTC.

The CDR3 DNA follows: TGTGCCACCGCGACAGGGGTCGATCAGCCCCAGCATTTT. Protein product: CATATGVDQPQHF. The chain combines TRBV15 with TRBJ1-5; 8 bases line up with TRBD1. The CDR3 is 13 amino acids. V trimming: 8 bases; J trimming: 5 bases; junction bases outside the gene matches: 5. In germline, CDR1 is LNHNV, CDR2 YYDKDF (reference sequence).

CDR3 DNA: TGTGCCAGCAGCCCGGCGGGATCCACGGTCACCGGGGAGCTGTTTTTT. This sequence encodes CASSPAGSTVTGELFF. The J gene is TRBJ2-2, the V gene TRBV28, with D possibly being TRBD2 (6 bases). Trimming removed 6 bases from V and 4 bases from J, with 18 bases in between. Germline CDR1 MDHEN, CDR2 SYDVKM. The CDR3 covers 16 residues.

The CDR3 coding sequence is TGTGCCAGCAGCCCGCAGGGACTAGATAGCTACGAGCAGTACTTC. This translates into CASSPQGLDSYEQYF. The chain couples TRBV7-2 to TRBJ2-7, with 8 bases that match TRBD2. J lost 3 bases, V lost 5 bases, and 9 bases had no gene match. This CDR3 is 15 amino acids long. In germline, CDR1 is SGHTA, CDR2 FQGNSA.

This clone was detected once. The genes are TRBV28 and TRBJ1-5; D is unclear. The germline gives CDR1 MDHEN, CDR2 SYDVKM. This CDR3 comprises 12 residues. V was clipped by 6 bases and J by 5 bases, with 8 bases between them. The CDR3 DNA reads as TGTGCCAGCAGGGTCGAGGATCAGCCCCAGCATTTT. Translated, it gives CASRVEDQPQHF.

The chain is built from TRBV5-5 and TRBJ2-2; TRBD1 matches at 9 bases. The germline V gene has CDR1 SGHKS and CDR2 YYEKEE (reference sequence). The V segment lost 2 bases and the J segment 6 bases; nucleotides outside the gene matches: 8. This CDR3 has 16 amino acids. The CDR3 reads CASSFPGQGIPGELFF. The CDR3 coding sequence is TGTGCCAGCAGCTTCCCGGGACAGGGTATCCCCGGGGAGCTGTTTTTT. The entire variable domain, with the rest obtained from reference TRBV5-5 and TRBJ2-2, is as follows: DAGVTQSPTHLIKTRGQQVTLRCSPISGHKSVSWYQQVLGQGPQFIFQYYEKEERGRGNFPDRFSARQFPNYSSELNVNALLLGDSALYLCASSFPGQGIPGELFFGEGSRLTVL.

This clone was seen just once. The rearrangement uses TRBV10-3 and TRBJ2-1; 14 nucleotides match TRBD2. Germline V lookup: CDR1 ENHRY, CDR2 SYGVKD. CDR3 length equals 14 residues. Losses at the gene ends were 4 bases for V and 7 bases for J; bases not matched to a gene: 0. CDR3 sequence (DNA): TGTGCCATCAGTGGGACTAGCGGGAGGAATGAGCAGTTCTTC. It is translated as CAISGTSGRNEQFF.

This clone was seen more than once but under ten times. The genes are TRBV11-3 and TRBJ2-2; 13 positions agree with TRBD2. CDR1 SGHNT and CDR2 YENEEA come from the germline V gene. Trimming at V came to 5 bases and at J to 6 bases, leaving 9 bases not matched to a gene. The CDR3 contains 17 residues. In nucleotides, the CDR3 is TGTGCCAGCAGCCCCCCCCCGGGACTAGCGGGATCCGGGGAGCTGTTTTTT. Its protein product is CASSPPPGLAGSGELFF.

In nucleotides, the CDR3 is TGTGCCAGTAGTGTGACAGAGAACACTGAAGCTTTCTTT. Protein sequence: CASSVTENTEAFF. The chain links TRBV19 to TRBJ1-1, with D perhaps TRBD1 (5 bases). The CDR3 loop spans 13 amino acids. Germline CDR1 is LNHDA and CDR2 is SQIVND (reference sequence). The germline V and J ends were trimmed by 5 bases and 1 base, with 8 bases remaining between them.

This chain uses TRBV6-5 with TRBJ1-2, with 8 nucleotides matching TRBD1. The CDR3 runs 13 residues. Trimming cost V 6 bases and J 5 bases; bases outside gene matches: 5. The germline gives CDR1 MNHEY, CDR2 SVGAGI. In DNA, the CDR3 is TGTGCCAGCAGGCCGACAGGGGTTTATGGCTACACCTTC. This codes for CASRPTGVYGYTF.

This chain connects TRBV7-9 to TRBJ2-7; TRBD2 might be the D (5 bases). The CDR3 consists of 13 residues. The V end was cut by 4 bases, the J end by 1 base, with 8 bases between. Per the germline V gene, CDR1 is SEHNR and CDR2 is FQNEAQ (reference sequence). The CDR3 nucleotides read TGTGCCAGCAGCTCAGGACTTTCCTACGAGCAGTACTTC. This sequence encodes CASSSGLSYEQYF.

This clone was detected once. The chain couples TRBV5-4 to TRBJ2-2; 8 bases are a match to TRBD2. This CDR3 has 17 residues. The J segment lost 4 bases and the V segment lost 0 bases, leaving 8 bases of the junction unmatched. CDR1 is SGHNT and CDR2 is YYREEE in the germline V gene (reference sequence). CDR3 in amino acids: CASSLVFGSGATGELFF. The CDR3, as DNA: TGTGCCAGCAGCTTGGTCTTTGGTAGCGGGGCCACCGGGGAGCTGTTTTTT.

The chain recombines TRBV7-6 with TRBJ2-1; 7 bases agree with TRBD2. This CDR3 contains 15 residues. The J segment lost 1 base and the V segment lost 4 bases, leaving 4 bases of the junction unmatched. CDR1 is SGHVS, CDR2 FNYEAQ, per germline. In nucleotides, the CDR3 is TGTGCCAGCAGCTCTGGACTAGGGTCCTACAATGAGCAGTTCTTC. Translating it yields CASSSGLGSYNEQFF.

The gene calls are TRBV3-1 (or the pseudogene TRBV3-2) and TRBJ2-1, with 9 nucleotides matching TRBD2. This CDR3 has 15 residues. Germline-derived CDR1 and CDR2 are LGHDT and YNNKEL (reference sequence). Losses at the gene ends were 5 bases for V and 3 bases for J; bases not matched to a gene: 5. In DNA form, the CDR3 reads TGTGCCAGCAGCAAAATAGCGGGGGTCTACAATGAGCAGTTCTTC. Translating it yields CASSKIAGVYNEQFF.

This rearrangement joins TRBV28 to TRBJ1-3; 7 bases are a match to TRBD1. The CDR3 contains 13 residues. Unmatched junction bases numbered 6, after V lost 5 bases and J lost 8 bases. Per germline, CDR1 MDHEN and CDR2 SYDVKM. The CDR3 protein is CASSAGQPDTIYF. CDR3 DNA sequence: TGTGCCAGCAGTGCGGGACAGCCGGACACCATATATTTT.

The CDR3 reads CSAVTGSTNEKLFF. The CDR3 region has the DNA TGCAGCGCCGTCACAGGGTCGACTAATGAAAAACTGTTTTTT. The chain links TRBV29-1 to TRBJ1-4; D possibly corresponds to TRBD1 (6 bases). The CDR3 sequence is 14 residues long. Germline V gene lookup returns CDR1 SQVTM and CDR2 ANQGSEA. V lost 7 bases and J 2 bases, leaving 14 bases between the germline ends. The full variable domain, rest sourced from reference TRBV29-1 and TRBJ1-4, is SAVISQKPSRDICQRGTSLTIQCQVDSQVTMMFWYRQQPGQSLTLIATANQGSEATYESGFVIDKFPISRPNLTFSTLTVSNMSPEDSSIYLCSAVTGSTNEKLFFGSGTQLSVL.